The rows below give T cell receptor beta chains drawn from one sample of a study of CD8+ T cells in alopecia areata. Sequencing used immunoSEQ multiplex PCR; TCRdb keeps in-frame clones, though not all of them. The sample has about 42,000 clones, about three fifths seen once. This sample comprised CD8+ T cells sorted from blood, obtained at week 4, from a patient treated with tofacitinib. The receptors originated from a human donor with alopecia areata. Both conserved end residues are part of each CDR3. Fields, in order: CDR3 length, clone size, D gene, J gene, V gene, CDR3 protein, CDR3 DNA. D genes are given only for firm matches. Clone size is not always given. Where it is, it says once, few, many or a class for expanded clones.

cdr3_length: 17
clone_size: NA
d_call: NA
j_call: TRBJ1-5
v_call: TRBV19
cdr3_aa: CASSTSTRMNSNQPQHF
cdr3_nt: TGTGCCAGTAGTACCTCGACCAGGATGAATAGCAATCAGCCCCAGCATTTT

cdr3_length: 16
clone_size: NA
d_call: TRBD2
j_call: TRBJ2-2
v_call: TRBV27
cdr3_aa: CASSPEGTSGTGELFF
cdr3_nt: TGTGCCAGCAGCCCCGAGGGGACTAGCGGCACCGGGGAGCTGTTTTTT

cdr3_length: 16
clone_size: NA
d_call: TRBD2
j_call: TRBJ2-1
v_call: TRBV9
cdr3_aa: CASSQTTSGLYNEQFF
cdr3_nt: TGTGCCAGCAGCCAGACGACTAGCGGCCTCTACAATGAGCAGTTCTTC

cdr3_length: 16
clone_size: NA
d_call: NA
j_call: TRBJ1-4
v_call: TRBV27
cdr3_aa: CASSPETSRVEEKLFF
cdr3_nt: TGTGCCAGCAGTCCCGAGACATCCCGGGTAGAGGAAAAACTGTTTTTT

cdr3_length: 14
clone_size: NA
d_call: NA
j_call: TRBJ1-5
v_call: TRBV2
cdr3_aa: CASSREGSNQPQHF
cdr3_nt: TGTGCCAGCTCCCGGGAAGGGAGCAATCAGCCCCAGCATTTT

cdr3_length: 16
clone_size: NA
d_call: TRBD1
j_call: TRBJ2-2
v_call: TRBV7-8
cdr3_aa: CASSSIDRVNTGELFF
cdr3_nt: TGTGCCAGCAGCTCCATAGACAGGGTCAACACCGGGGAGCTGTTTTTT

cdr3_length: 15
clone_size: NA
d_call: NA
j_call: TRBJ1-2
v_call: TRBV29-1
cdr3_aa: CSASRDISDDYGYTF
cdr3_nt: TGCAGCGCGTCCCGGGACATTTCCGACGACTATGGCTACACCTTC

cdr3_length: 12
clone_size: NA
d_call: NA
j_call: TRBJ2-7
v_call: TRBV30
cdr3_aa: CAWTTGNREQYF
cdr3_nt: TGTGCCTGGACGACAGGCAACAGGGAGCAGTACTTC

cdr3_length: 14
clone_size: NA
d_call: NA
j_call: TRBJ2-2
v_call: TRBV4-1
cdr3_aa: CASSQDLGSGELFF
cdr3_nt: TGCGCCAGCAGCCAAGATCTCGGGTCCGGGGAGCTGTTTTTT

cdr3_length: 14
clone_size: once
d_call: TRBD1
j_call: TRBJ2-3
v_call: TRBV11-3
cdr3_aa: CASRGTENTDTQYF
cdr3_nt: TGTGCCAGCAGGGGGACAGAAAACACAGATACGCAGTATTTT